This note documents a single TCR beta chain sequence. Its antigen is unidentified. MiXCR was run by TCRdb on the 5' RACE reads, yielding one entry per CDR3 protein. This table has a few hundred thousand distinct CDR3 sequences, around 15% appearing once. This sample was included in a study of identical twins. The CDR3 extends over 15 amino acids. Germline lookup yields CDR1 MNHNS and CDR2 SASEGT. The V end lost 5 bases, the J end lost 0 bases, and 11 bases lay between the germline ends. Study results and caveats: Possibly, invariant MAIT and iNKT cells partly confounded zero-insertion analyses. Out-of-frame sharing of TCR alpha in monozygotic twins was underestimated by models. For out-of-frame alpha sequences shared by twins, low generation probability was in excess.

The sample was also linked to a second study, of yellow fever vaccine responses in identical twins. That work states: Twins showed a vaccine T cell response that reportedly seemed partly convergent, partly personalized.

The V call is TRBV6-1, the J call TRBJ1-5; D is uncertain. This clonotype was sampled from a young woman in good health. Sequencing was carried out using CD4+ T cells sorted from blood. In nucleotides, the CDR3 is TGTGCCAGCAGTAGACGGACGGATAGCAATCAGCCCCAGCATTTT. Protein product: CASSRRTDSNQPQHF.